This T cell receptor (beta chain) was identified in a study of synovial regulatory T cells in juvenile arthritis. Overall study: Treatments: a few naive, several methotrexate, one methotrexate plus infliximab, one unknown. Study results and caveats: Inflammation-associated Treg cells in blood had less TCR diversity than the remaining blood Treg cells.

Looked up from germline, CDR1 is LNHNV and CDR2 is YYDKDF (reference sequence). The CDR3 has 13 amino acids. No DNA accompanies this entry. On this clone itself: Its target is unknown.

The assay was immunoSEQ multiplex PCR, and TCRdb's table has in-frame clones only and misses some. Its clone listing holds 8,000 to 10,000 clones. Donors were 11 juvenile idiopathic arthritis patients with active disease, 3 polyarticular and 8 oligoarticular. Median age around 12 years (about 2.1-25); median disease duration approximately 7 years (0.2-19.1). The source material was Treg cells from blood. Subset denoted: remaining (HLA-DR-negative) circulating blood Treg cells. The V gene is TRBV15, the J gene TRBJ1-4. This receptor was obtained from a donor younger than 30 with juvenile idiopathic arthritis. CDR3 protein: CATSRDKGEKLFF.